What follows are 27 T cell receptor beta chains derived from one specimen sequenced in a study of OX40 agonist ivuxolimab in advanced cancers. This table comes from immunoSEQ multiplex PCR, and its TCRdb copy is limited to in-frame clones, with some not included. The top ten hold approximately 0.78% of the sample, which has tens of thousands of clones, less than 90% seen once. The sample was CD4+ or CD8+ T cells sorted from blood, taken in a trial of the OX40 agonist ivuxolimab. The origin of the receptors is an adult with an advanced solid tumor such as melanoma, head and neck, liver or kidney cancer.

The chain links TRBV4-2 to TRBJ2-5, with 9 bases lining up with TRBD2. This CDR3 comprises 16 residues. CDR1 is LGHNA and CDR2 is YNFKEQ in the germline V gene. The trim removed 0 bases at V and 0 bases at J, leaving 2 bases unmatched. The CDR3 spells CASSQESGGYQETQYF. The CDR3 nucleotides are TGTGCCAGCAGCCAAGAGAGCGGGGGGTACCAAGAGACCCAGTACTTC.

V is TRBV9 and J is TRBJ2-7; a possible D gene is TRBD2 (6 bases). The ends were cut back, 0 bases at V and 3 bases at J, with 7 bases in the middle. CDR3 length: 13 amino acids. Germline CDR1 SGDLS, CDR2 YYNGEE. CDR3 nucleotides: TGTGCCAGCAGCGTAGACGGGAGCTACGAGCAGTACTTC. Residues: CASSVDGSYEQYF.

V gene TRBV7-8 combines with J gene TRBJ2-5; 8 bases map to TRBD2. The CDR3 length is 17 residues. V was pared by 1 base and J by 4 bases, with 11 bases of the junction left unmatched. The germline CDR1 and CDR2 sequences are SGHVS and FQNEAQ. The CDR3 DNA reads TGTGCCAGCAGCTTAGGGGTTAGCGGGGTCAGCCGAGAGACCCAGTACTTC. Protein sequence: CASSLGVSGVSRETQYF.

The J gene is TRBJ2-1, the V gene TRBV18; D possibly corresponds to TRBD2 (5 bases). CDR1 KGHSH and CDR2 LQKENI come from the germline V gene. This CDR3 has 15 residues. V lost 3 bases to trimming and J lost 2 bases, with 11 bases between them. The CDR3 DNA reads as TGTGCCAGCTCACCGTATGAGGGAACCTACAATGAGCAGTTCTTC. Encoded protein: CASSPYEGTYNEQFF.

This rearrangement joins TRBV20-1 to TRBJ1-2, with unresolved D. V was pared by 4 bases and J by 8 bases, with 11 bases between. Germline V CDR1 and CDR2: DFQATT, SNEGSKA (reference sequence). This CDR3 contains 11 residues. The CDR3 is CSAIHNGGYTF. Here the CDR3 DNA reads TGCAGTGCTATTCACAACGGCGGCTACACCTTC.

DNA for the CDR3: TGTGCCAGCAGTGTTCAGGGGGGCTTTGATCAGCCCCAGCATTTT. Amino acids: CASSVQGGFDQPQHF. The chain carries TRBV6-5 and TRBJ1-5, with 7 bases that match TRBD1. Germline V CDR1 and CDR2: MNHEY, SVGAGI. V lost 5 bases, J lost 5 bases, and 9 bases stayed unmatched. The CDR3 is made up of 15 amino acids.

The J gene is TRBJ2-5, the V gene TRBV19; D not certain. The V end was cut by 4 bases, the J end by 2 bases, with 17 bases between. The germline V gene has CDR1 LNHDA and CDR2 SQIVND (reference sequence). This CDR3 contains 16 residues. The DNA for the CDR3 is TGTGCCAGTAGTAAGGCCCACCCTCAACCACAAGAGACCCAGTACTTC. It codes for CASSKAHPQPQETQYF.

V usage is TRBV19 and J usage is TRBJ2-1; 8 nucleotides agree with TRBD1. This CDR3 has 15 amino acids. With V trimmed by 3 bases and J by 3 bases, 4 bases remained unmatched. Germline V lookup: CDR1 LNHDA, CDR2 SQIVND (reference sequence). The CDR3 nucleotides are TGTGCCAGTAGTATCGGACAGGGCAACTACAATGAGCAGTTCTTC. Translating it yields CASSIGQGNYNEQFF.

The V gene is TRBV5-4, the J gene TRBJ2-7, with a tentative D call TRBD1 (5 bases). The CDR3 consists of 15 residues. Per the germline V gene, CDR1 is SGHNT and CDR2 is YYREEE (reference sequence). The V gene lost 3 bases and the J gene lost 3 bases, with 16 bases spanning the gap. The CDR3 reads CASSSPNWGFYEQYF. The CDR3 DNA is TGTGCCAGCAGCTCGCCCAACTGGGGCTTCTACGAGCAGTACTTC. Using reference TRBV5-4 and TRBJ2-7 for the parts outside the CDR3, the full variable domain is ETGVTQSPTHLIKTRGQQVTLRCSSQSGHNTVSWYQQALGQGPQFIFQYYREEENGRGNFPPRFSGLQFPNYSSELNVNALELDDSALYLCASSSPNWGFYEQYFGPGTRLTVT.

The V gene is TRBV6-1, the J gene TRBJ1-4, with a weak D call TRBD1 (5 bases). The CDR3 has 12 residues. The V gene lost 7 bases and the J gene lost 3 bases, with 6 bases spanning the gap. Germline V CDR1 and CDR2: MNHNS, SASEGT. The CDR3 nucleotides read TGTGCCAGCAAGGGACCTAATGAAAAACTGTTTTTT. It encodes CASKGPNEKLFF.

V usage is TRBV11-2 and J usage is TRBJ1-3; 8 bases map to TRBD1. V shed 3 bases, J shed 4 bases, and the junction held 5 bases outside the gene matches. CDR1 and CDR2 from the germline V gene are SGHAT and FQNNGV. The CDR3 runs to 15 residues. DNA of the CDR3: TGTGCCAGCAGCTTCCAGGGGGCGTTAGGAAACACCATATATTTT. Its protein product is CASSFQGALGNTIYF.

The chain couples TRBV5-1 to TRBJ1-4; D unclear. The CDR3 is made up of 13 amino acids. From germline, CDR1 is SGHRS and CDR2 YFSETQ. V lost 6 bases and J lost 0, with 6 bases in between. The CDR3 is CASKKATNEKLFF. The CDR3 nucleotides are TGCGCCAGCAAGAAAGCAACTAATGAAAAACTGTTTTTT.

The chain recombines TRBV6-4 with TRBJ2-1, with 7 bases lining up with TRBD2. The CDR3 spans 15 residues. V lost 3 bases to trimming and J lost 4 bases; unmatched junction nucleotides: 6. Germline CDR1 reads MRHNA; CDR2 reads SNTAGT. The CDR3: CASSDKAGTYNEQFF. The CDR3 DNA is TGTGCCAGCAGTGATAAAGCGGGGACTTACAATGAGCAGTTCTTC.

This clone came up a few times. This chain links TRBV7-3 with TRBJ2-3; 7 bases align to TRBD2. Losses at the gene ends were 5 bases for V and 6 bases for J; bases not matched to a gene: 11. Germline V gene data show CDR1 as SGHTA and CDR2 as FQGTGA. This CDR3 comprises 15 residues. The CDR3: CASSPNGGGADTQYF. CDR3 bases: TGTGCCAGCAGCCCCAACGGGGGAGGGGCCGATACGCAGTATTTT.

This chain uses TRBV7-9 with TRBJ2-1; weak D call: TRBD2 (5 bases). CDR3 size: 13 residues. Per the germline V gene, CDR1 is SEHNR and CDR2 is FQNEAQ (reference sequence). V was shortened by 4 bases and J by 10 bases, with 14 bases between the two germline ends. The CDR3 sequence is CASSSSGFGEQFF. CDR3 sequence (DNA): TGTGCCAGCAGCTCTTCGGGATTCGGGGAGCAGTTCTTC.

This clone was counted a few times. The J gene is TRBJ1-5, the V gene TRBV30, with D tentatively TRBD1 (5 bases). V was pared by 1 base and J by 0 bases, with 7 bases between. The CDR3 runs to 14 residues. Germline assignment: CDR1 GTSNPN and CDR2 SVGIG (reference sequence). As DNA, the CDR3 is TGTGCCTGGAGTGGGGACTATAGCAATCAGCCCCAGCATTTT. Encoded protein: CAWSGDYSNQPQHF.

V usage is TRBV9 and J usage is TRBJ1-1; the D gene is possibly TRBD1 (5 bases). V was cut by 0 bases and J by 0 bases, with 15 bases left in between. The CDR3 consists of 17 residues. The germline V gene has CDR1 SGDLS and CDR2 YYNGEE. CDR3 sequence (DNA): TGTGCCAGCAGCGTAGGTATCACAGGTGGGGTGAACACTGAAGCTTTCTTT. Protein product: CASSVGITGGVNTEAFF.

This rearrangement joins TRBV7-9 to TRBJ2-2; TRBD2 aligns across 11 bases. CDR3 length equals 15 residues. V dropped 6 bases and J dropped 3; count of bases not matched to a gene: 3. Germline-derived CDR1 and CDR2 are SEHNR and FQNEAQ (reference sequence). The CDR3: CASSPSGGYTGELFF. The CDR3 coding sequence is TGTGCCAGCAGTCCTAGCGGGGGGTACACCGGGGAGCTGTTTTTT. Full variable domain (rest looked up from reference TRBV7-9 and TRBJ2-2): DTGVSQNPRHKITKRGQNVTFRCDPISEHNRLYWYRQTLGQGPEFLTYFQNEAQLEKSRLLSDRFSAERPKGSFSTLEIQRTEQGDSAMYLCASSPSGGYTGELFFGEGSRLTVL.

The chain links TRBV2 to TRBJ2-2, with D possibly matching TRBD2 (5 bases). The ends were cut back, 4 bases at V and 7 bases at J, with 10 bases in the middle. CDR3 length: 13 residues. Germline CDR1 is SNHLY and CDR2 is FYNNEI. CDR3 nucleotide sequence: TGTGCCAGCAGTGTGGACGGGGACGGGGAGCTGTTTTTT. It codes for CASSVDGDGELFF.

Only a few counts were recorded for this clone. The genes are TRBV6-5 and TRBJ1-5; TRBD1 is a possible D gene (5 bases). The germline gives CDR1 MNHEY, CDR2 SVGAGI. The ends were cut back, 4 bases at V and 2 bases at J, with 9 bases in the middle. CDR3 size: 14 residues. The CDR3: CASSLTAGNQPQHF. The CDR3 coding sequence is TGTGCCAGCAGTTTGACAGCTGGCAATCAGCCCCAGCATTTT.

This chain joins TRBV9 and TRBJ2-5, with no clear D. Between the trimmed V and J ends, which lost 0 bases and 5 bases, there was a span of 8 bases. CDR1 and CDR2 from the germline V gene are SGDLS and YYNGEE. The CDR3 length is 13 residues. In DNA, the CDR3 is TGTGCCAGCAGCGTAGGGGTTAAGGAGACCCAGTACTTC. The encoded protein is CASSVGVKETQYF.

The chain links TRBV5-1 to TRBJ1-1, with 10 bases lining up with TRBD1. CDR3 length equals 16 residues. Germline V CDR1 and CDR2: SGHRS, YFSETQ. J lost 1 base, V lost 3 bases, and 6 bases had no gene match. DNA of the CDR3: TGCGCCAGCAGCTCGGGGACAGGGGTAGGGAACACTGAAGCTTTCTTT. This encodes CASSSGTGVGNTEAFF.

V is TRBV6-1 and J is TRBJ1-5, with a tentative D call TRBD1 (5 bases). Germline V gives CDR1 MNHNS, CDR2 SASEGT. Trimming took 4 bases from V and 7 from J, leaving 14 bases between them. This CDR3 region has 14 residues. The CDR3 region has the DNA TGTGCCAGCAGTGCGTCAGGGAGGAGCCAGCCCCAGCATTTT. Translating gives CASSASGRSQPQHF.

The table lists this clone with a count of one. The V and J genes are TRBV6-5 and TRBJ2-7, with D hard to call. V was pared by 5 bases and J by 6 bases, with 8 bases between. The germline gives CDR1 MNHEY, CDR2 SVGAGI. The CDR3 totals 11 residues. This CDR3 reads CASSEVREQYF. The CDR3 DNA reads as TGTGCCAGCAGTGAAGTCCGCGAGCAGTACTTC.

CDR3 in amino acids: CASGGFSGANVLTF. CDR3 coding DNA: TGTGCCAGCGGTGGGTTCTCTGGGGCCAACGTCCTGACTTTC. The J gene is TRBJ2-6, the V gene TRBV6-1, with unresolved D. V lost 8 bases to trimming and J lost 0 bases, with 8 bases between them. CDR1 and CDR2 (germline): MNHNS, SASEGT. The CDR3 is made up of 14 amino acids.

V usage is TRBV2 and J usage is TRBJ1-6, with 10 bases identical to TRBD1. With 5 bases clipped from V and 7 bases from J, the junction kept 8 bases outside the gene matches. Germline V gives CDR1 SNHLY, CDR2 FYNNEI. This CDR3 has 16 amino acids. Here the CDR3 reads CASSPDRGQMNSPLHF. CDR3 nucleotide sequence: TGTGCCAGCAGTCCTGACAGGGGGCAAATGAATTCACCCCTCCACTTT.

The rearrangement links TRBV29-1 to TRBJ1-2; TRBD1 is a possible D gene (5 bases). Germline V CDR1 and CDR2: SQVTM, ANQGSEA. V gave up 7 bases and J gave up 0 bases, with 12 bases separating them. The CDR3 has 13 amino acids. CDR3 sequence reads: CSARQSSNYGYTF. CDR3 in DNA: TGCAGCGCTCGACAGTCTTCTAACTATGGCTACACCTTC.